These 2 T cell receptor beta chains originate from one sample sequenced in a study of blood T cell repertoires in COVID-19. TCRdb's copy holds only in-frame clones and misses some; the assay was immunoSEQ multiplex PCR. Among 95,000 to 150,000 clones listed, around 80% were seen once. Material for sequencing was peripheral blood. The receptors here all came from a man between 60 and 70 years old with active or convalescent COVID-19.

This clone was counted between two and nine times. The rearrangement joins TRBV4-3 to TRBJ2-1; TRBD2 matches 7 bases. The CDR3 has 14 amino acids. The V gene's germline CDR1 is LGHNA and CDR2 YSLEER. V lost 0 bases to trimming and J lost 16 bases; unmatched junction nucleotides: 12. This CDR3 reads CASSQDVTSAASFF. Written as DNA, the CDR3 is TGCGCCAGCAGCCAAGATGTTACTAGCGCAGCTTCCTTCTTC.

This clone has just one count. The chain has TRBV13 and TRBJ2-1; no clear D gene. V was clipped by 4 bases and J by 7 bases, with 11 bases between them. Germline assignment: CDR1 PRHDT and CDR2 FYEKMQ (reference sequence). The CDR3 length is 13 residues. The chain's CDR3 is CASSYPGPNEQFF. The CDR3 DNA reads TGTGCCAGCAGCTATCCGGGTCCGAATGAGCAGTTCTTC.